This T cell receptor beta chain was recovered during a study of cytomegalovirus exposure and HLA in healthy donors. Points from the study as a whole: Immune exposure information available was restricted to CMV serostatus. In a later analysis, CMV-associated beta chains were mostly HLA-associated, it appeared. In a later analysis, common viral pathogens appeared linked to several of the most significant clusters.

A multiplex PCR was run with 60 Vbeta primers and 13 Jbeta primers. TCRdb keeps only in-frame clones here, not all; method: immunoSEQ multiplex PCR. The data show under 200,000 clones, with around 80% seen just once and roughly 1.4% held by the top ten. Notes on this clone: Its antigen is not identified.

The donors were healthy bone marrow donors. The clonotype comes from a man in his forties in good health and CMV-seronegative. The sample consisted of PBMCs.

The CDR3 loop reads CASSPPWGRASGELFF. The CDR3, as DNA: TGTGCCAGCAGCCCCCCTTGGGGGAGGGCCTCCGGGGAGCTGTTTTTT. V gene TRBV11-2 combines with J gene TRBJ2-2; TRBD2 agrees at 7 bases. This CDR3 region has 16 residues. Trimming took 5 bases from V and 6 from J; bases not matched to a gene: 12. Looked up from germline, CDR1 is SGHAT and CDR2 is FQNNGV.